The present entry profiles one T cell receptor (beta chain) with its context. Only in-frame clones appear in the TCRdb table, and some are missing; sequencing was by immunoSEQ multiplex PCR. The sample yields about 270,000 clones, just over 90% seen once. The sample belongs to a study of blood T cell repertoires in COVID-19. Study overall: PBMCs, B-cell-depleted T cells, or T cells provided the cDNA or gDNA that made up the material.

The clonotype was recovered from a woman aged 40 to 50 with acute COVID-19. Sequenced material: PBMCs or T cells enriched from blood (not recorded which).

The CDR3 DNA follows: TGCGCCAGCAGCTCTAACAGGGATTATCGAGGCTACACCTTC. Translated, it gives CASSSNRDYRGYTF. This rearrangement joins TRBV5-1 to TRBJ1-2, with D tentatively TRBD1 (6 bases). V lost 3 bases to trimming and J lost 8 bases, with 17 bases between them. Germline V gives CDR1 SGHRS, CDR2 YFSETQ. This CDR3 is 14 amino acids long.